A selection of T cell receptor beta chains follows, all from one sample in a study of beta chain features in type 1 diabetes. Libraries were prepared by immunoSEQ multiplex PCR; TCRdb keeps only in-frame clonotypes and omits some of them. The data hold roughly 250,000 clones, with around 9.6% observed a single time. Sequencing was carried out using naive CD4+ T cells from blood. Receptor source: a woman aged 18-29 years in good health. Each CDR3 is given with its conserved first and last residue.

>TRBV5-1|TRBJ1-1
CASSLQENTEAFF
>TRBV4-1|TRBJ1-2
CASSQWGQGRGYTF
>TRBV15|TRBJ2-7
CATSRSSSGNYEQYF
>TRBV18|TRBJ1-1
CASSPGQPNTEAFF
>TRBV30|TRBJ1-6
CAWTRDRDSPLHF
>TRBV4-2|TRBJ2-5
CASSKLAGVEQYF
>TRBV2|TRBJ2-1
CASSLEGGSSYNEQFF
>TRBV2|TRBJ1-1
CASSGGQGVTEAFF
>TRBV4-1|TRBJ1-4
CASSKEVTTNEKLFF
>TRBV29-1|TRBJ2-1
CSVGASGAVYNEQFF